This T cell receptor (beta chain) was identified in a study of shared clonotypes between healthy human individuals. Turning to the study itself: Each donor's CD8 memory used one plate, CD8 naive two, each CD4 subset three.

Donors were Caucasian adults residing in Nashville, Tennessee, USA. Concerning this clone itself: Its antigen is unidentified.

Produced via immunoSEQ multiplex PCR; TCRdb's table is partial and in-frame only. The sample includes more than 2 million clones, 85% to 95% of them seen just once. Notes on the study in general: The authors sampled blood alone, and tissue repertoires likely differ.

The CDR3 is 14 residues long. The V and J ends lost 2 bases and 5 bases, in that order; junction bases with no gene match: 6. The V gene's germline CDR1 is GTSNPN and CDR2 SVGIG (reference sequence). The sequencing input was naive CD4+ T cells sorted from blood. Subset here: CD45RA+ positively selected. The chain is built from TRBV30 and TRBJ1-5; 7 bases line up with TRBD1. This sequence originates from a young man in good health. The CDR3 is CAWSIRQGDQPQHF. The CDR3 coding sequence is TGTGCCTGGAGTATAAGACAGGGAGATCAGCCCCAGCATTTT. The whole variable domain, remainder taken from reference TRBV30 and TRBJ1-5, is SQTIHQWPATLVQPVGSPLSLECTVEGTSNPNLYWYRQAAGRGLQLLFYSVGIGQISSEVPQNLSASRPQDRQFILSSKKLLLSDSGFYLCAWSIRQGDQPQHFGDGTRLSIL.